This T cell receptor beta chain appears in the sequencing data of a study of blood T cells in healthy people across ages. In its sample, this clonotype was seen a few times. V shed 6 bases and J shed 6 bases, with 14 bases lying between them. The CDR3 extends over 12 amino acids. Germline V gene lookup returns CDR1 DFQATT and CDR2 SNEGSKA (reference sequence). Sample-barcoded 5' priming and a J-beta primer mix drove a second PCR of about 6 to 12 cycles. TCRdb fed the 5' RACE reads into MiXCR, producing one record per CDR3 protein. The table shows more than 500,000 distinct CDR3 sequences, with about 27% occurring only once. The same data also contributed to another study, on T cells of mothers and their children.

The sample consisted of blood. The clonotype comes from a boy under 10 years old in good health. This rearrangement joins TRBV20-1 to TRBJ1-2; D perhaps matches TRBD1 (5 bases). The CDR3 sequence is CSAPGTVHGYTF. The CDR3 DNA follows: TGCAGTGCCCCCGGGACTGTTCATGGCTACACCTTC.